This T cell receptor beta chain was recorded in a study of T cells in Graves' hyperthyroidism and ophthalmopathy (dated by TCRdb to between 2019 and 2020). Background for the entire study: Peripheral blood samples were taken at the time of initial diagnosis, prior to any treatment. A discovery cohort of about a hundred patients, about 40 with Graves' ophthalmopathy and approximately 55 with stable Graves' hyperthyroidism, was used to find distinguishing TCR V-J signatures. Prospective prediction of ophthalmopathy was tested in an independent validation cohort of some 19 hyperthyroidism patients and roughly 16 patients who later progressed to ophthalmopathy. The 85 to 100 discovery patients were randomly split 7:3 into training and test sets. Thyroid tissue and blood T-cell repertoires from six Graves' hyperthyroidism patients were also compared in the study. After blood sampling, hyperthyroidism patients were treated with methimazole at a starting dose of 30 mg daily, and ophthalmopathy patients were treated with high-dose intravenous methylprednisolone. TCR Vbeta CDR3 sequencing of 130 to 150 peripheral blood samples (around 45 ophthalmopathy, over 70 hyperthyroidism and roughly 17 progressor patients) is reported in the paper. What the research found in general, with its limitations: A model built on a 13 V-J signature distinguished ophthalmopathy from stable hyperthyroidism, reaching around 87% sensitivity and about 81% specificity in cross-validation and 80%/75% in testing. In validation, progression to ophthalmopathy was predicted by the model with approximately 67% sensitivity and around 75% specificity, a median of roughly 6 months before onset. Most expanded thyroid clonotypes (frequency above 0.001) were also detected in blood, a finding suggesting that blood repertoires may reflect thyroid immune responses. Sample size was not statistically predetermined, and blinding of investigators to group allocation was not performed.

TCR beta CDR3 regions were amplified from RNA transcripts. The TCR CDR3 was subjected to a first round of RT-PCR using the HTBI primer set and the Qiagen OneStep RT-PCR kit. A second multiplex PCR round built the libraries, followed by size selection and purification. Sequencing of the libraries was done on an Illumina HiSeq2000 using paired-end 100 bp reads. Under the source paper's analysis protocol: SOAPnuke was used to process the raw data, with reads discarded if the reads contained adapters or uncalled bases, had a mean Phred below 15, or lacked an exact constant-primer or identifier match. High-quality paired reads were merged using COPE v1.2.5, and each unique nucleotide sequence was defined as a clonotype. MiTCR v1.1 was used to align clonotypes to the IMGT TRBV, TRBD and TRBJ reference segments. Only V-J combinations with frequency above 0.0001, covering 98% to 99.2% of repertoires, were analysed. A TCS score was defined as the ratio of F50 (clonal expansion) to E x V (chaos), with BLOSUM62-based TCRdist applied between CDR3 peptides within each V-J. Welch's t-statistics and random forest reduced several hundred V-J features to roughly 13, which were used in a naive Bayes classifier (R e1071). The raw public reads went through TCRdb reprocessing: fastp at Q25, MiXCR clone calling, in-frame beta chains kept. Each entry merges the rows of one CDR3 protein and shows their most common DNA and genes. TCRdb's processing, not the authors', yielded these V and J calls. Recorded for this sample are 600,000 or so distinct CDR3 sequences; more than 14% of them occurred a single time. Of the sample, around 12% falls within the top ten clones.

Notes on this clonotype: This receptor's antigen is unknown. Base-call qualities are not available, and no considerably larger clone is one nucleotide away.

The germline V gene encodes CDR1 DFQATT and CDR2 SNEGSKA (reference sequence). The trim is 6 bases for V and 3 bases for J, with a gap of 15 bases between the germline ends. Inclusive of the bounding cysteine and phenylalanine, the CDR3 is 14 residues long. Only the CDR3 DNA is retained, 42 bases long and in frame from the first base. In the ophthalmopathy patients, disease was moderately to severely active, with a Clinical Activity Score of 3 or more, a NOSPECS grade of 4 or more, and a duration of less than 3 months. Exclusion was applied to patients with uncontrolled infections, other autoimmune diseases, pregnancy or lactation. Diagnoses were established on the basis of clinical symptoms, serum thyroxine and TRAb, thyroid ultrasound, and orbital computed tomography. PBMCs were isolated from 7.5 to 10 ml of fresh peripheral blood by Ficoll-Paque density gradient centrifugation. Trizol reagent was used to extract total RNA, and RNA quality was then checked on an Agilent 2100 Bioanalyzer.

Input material: blood. The chain is encoded by TRBV20-1 joined to TRBJ1-5; the D segment could be TRBD1, given 6 matching bases. This receptor was identified in a woman in her forties or fifties with Graves' ophthalmopathy. This receptor has the CDR3 CSAQTGTFNQPQHF. Here is the DNA: TGCAGTGCACAGACAGGAACCTTCAATCAGCCCCAGCATTTT.